Sequencing of this T cell receptor beta chain was carried out in a study of vaccination and CD4 T cells after COVID-19. Regarding treatment: approximately 10-day PBMC culture with coronavirus spike peptide pools or control peptides (ViraFEST assay). Remarks on this clonotype: Its antigen is unidentified.

Sequence data for DNA of cultured CD4+ T cells were generated by the Oncomine TCR Beta short-read assay. TCRdb reprocessed the PCR reads via MiXCR and lists one record per CDR3 protein. This table holds roughly 14,000 distinct CDR3 sequences, 50% found once. V lost 5 bases, J lost 0 bases, and 10 bases lay in between. Germline V gene lookup returns CDR1 MNHNS and CDR2 SASEGT. CDR3 length: 14 residues. The chain combines TRBV6-1 with TRBJ1-1; D possibly corresponds to TRBD1 (5 bases). Here the sequenced sample was cultured CD4+ T cells from blood, taken after SARS-CoV-2 vaccination. This clonotype was obtained from a human donor with COVID-19. CDR3 protein: CASSKGLVNTEAFF. CDR3 in DNA: TGTGCCAGCAGTAAGGGGTTGGTGAACACTGAAGCTTTCTTT.